Presented here are 23 T cell receptor beta chains from one specimen sequenced in a study of blood T cell repertoires in COVID-19. TCRdb keeps only in-frame clones here, not all; method: immunoSEQ multiplex PCR. The sample gives some 460,000 clones, around 90% of which show up once; around 1.8% is in the top ten. The material sequenced was PBMCs or T cells enriched from blood (not recorded which). These receptors all come from a woman aged 18-29 years with acute COVID-19.

The V call is TRBV5-5, the J call TRBJ2-7; tentatively, D is TRBD1 (6 bases). The germline V gene has CDR1 SGHKS and CDR2 YYEKEE (reference sequence). Trimming removed 4 bases at V and 0 bases at J, with 17 bases between. The CDR3 runs 16 residues. The CDR3 loop reads CASSPWGQGISYEQYF. CDR3 sequence (DNA): TGTGCCAGCAGCCCCTGGGGGCAGGGAATCTCCTACGAGCAGTACTTC.

There are a few counts of this clone. V usage is TRBV2 and J usage is TRBJ1-1; D not certain. Germline V lookup: CDR1 SNHLY, CDR2 FYNNEI. Trimming took 4 bases from V and 6 from J, leaving 12 bases between them. This CDR3 has 13 residues. CDR3 in amino acids: CASSGRPWAEAFF. In DNA, the CDR3 is TGTGCCAGCAGTGGGCGGCCGTGGGCTGAAGCTTTCTTT.

The chain uses TRBV20-1 and TRBJ2-5, with D unclear. The CDR3 has 11 residues. Germline values: CDR1 DFQATT, CDR2 SNEGSKA (reference sequence). The V gene lost 8 bases and the J gene lost 0 bases, with 7 bases spanning the gap. As DNA, the CDR3 is TGCAGTCCTCCTTACCAAGAGACCCAGTACTTC. It codes for CSPPYQETQYF.

The chain is built from TRBV11-2 and TRBJ1-4; weak D call: TRBD1 (6 bases). Trimming took off 3 bases at V and 4 bases at J, with 18 bases between the two ends. Germline V gene data show CDR1 as SGHAT and CDR2 as FQNNGV. CDR3 length: 17 amino acids. The CDR3 here is CASSLSYRALDNEKLFF. Written as DNA, the CDR3 is TGTGCCAGCAGCTTGTCTTACAGGGCCCTCGATAATGAAAAACTGTTTTTT.

This chain links TRBV9 with TRBJ2-1, with 15 bases lining up with TRBD2. CDR3 length equals 17 residues. The V segment lost 4 bases and the J segment 6 bases; nucleotides outside the gene matches: 8. Per germline, CDR1 SGDLS and CDR2 YYNGEE. CDR3 bases: TGTGCCAGCAGCTATTCGGGACTAGCGGGGGGCGTCAATGAGCAGTTCTTC. Its protein is CASSYSGLAGGVNEQFF.

The chain couples TRBV24-1 to TRBJ1-2; unclear D gene. Trimming removed 3 bases from V and 8 bases from J, with 15 bases in between. Germline CDR1 is KGHDR and CDR2 is SFDVKD. This CDR3 is built from 14 residues. CDR3 bases: TGTGCCACCAGTGATGTGGGAAACCGGGGAGGCTACACCTTC. Protein product: CATSDVGNRGGYTF.

The chain combines TRBV10-3 with TRBJ2-1; tentative D call: TRBD2 (6 bases). Germline V gene sequence: CDR1 ENHRY, CDR2 SYGVKD. There are 14 residues in the CDR3. V lost 4 bases, J lost 4 bases, and 11 bases lay in between. The CDR3 reads CAISGTTVYNEQFF. For the CDR3, the DNA is TGTGCCATCAGTGGGACTACCGTTTACAATGAGCAGTTCTTC.

Details on this clone: Other DNA sequences in this sample translate to the same CDR3. The genes are TRBV2 and TRBJ2-3, with a weak D call TRBD2 (5 bases). V was clipped by 6 bases and J by 0 bases, with 10 bases between them. The CDR3 has 14 amino acids. In germline, CDR1 is SNHLY, CDR2 FYNNEI. The DNA for the CDR3 is TGTGCCAGCAGGGGGAGAGGGAGCACAGATACGCAGTATTTT. Translating it yields CASRGRGSTDTQYF.

This clone came up a few times. This chain's CDR3 is CASSQDGQGGVYEQYF. The CDR3 nucleotides are TGTGCCAGCAGCCAAGACGGACAGGGGGGAGTCTACGAGCAGTACTTC. The chain links TRBV3-1 (or the pseudogene TRBV3-2) to TRBJ2-7; the match to TRBD1 covers 10 bases. Losses at the gene ends were 0 bases for V and 3 bases for J; bases not matched to a gene: 5. CDR3 length equals 16 residues. Germline-derived CDR1 and CDR2 are LGHDT and YNNKEL (reference sequence).

Only a few counts were recorded for this clone. The chain links TRBV7-2 to TRBJ2-7, with 7 positions matching TRBD2. After removal of 1 base from V and 4 bases from J, the junction contained 13 bases not matched to a gene. This CDR3 contains 17 residues. The germline V gene has CDR1 SGHTA and CDR2 FQGNSA. CDR3 loop: CASSLVSGGSLEYEQYF. DNA for the CDR3: TGTGCCAGCAGCTTAGTTTCCGGCGGGAGTCTGGAGTACGAGCAGTACTTC.

The chain joins TRBV28 to TRBJ1-6; TRBD1 might be the D (6 bases). Trimming removed 6 bases from V and 10 bases from J, with 16 bases in between. Germline V gene lookup returns CDR1 MDHEN and CDR2 SYDVKM. The CDR3 runs to 14 residues. This CDR3 reads CASRTGTQSSPLHF. CDR3 DNA: TGTGCCAGCAGAACCGGGACACAATCATCACCCCTCCACTTT.

This clone has just a few counts. The CDR3: CASSYGSRAFF. The DNA for the CDR3 is TGTGCCAGCAGTTACGGGTCTAGAGCTTTCTTT. This chain joins TRBV6-5 and TRBJ1-1; D gene unclear. V gave up 2 bases and J gave up 10 bases, with 8 bases separating them. This CDR3 is built from 11 residues. Germline CDR1 and CDR2: MNHEY and SVGAGI.

CDR3 DNA: TGTGCCAGCAGCTTGCGCGATCTCCCGGGCACTGAAGCTTTCTTT. It specifies CASSLRDLPGTEAFF. The V call is TRBV7-9, the J call TRBJ1-1, with D unresolved. The CDR3 consists of 15 residues. V lost 3 bases and J lost 4, with 15 bases in between. Germline lookup yields CDR1 SEHNR and CDR2 FQNEAQ (reference sequence).

V gene TRBV2 combines with J gene TRBJ2-7; a weak D match, TRBD1 (6 bases). The germline gives CDR1 SNHLY, CDR2 FYNNEI. With 6 bases removed from V and 0 bases from J, the gap between germline ends came to 12 bases. This CDR3 is 14 amino acids long. This CDR3 is CASRNRDNSYEQYF. CDR3 in DNA: TGTGCCAGCAGGAATCGGGACAACTCCTACGAGCAGTACTTC.

The chain couples TRBV7-9 to TRBJ1-3, with D tentatively TRBD1 (6 bases). Germline V lookup: CDR1 SEHNR, CDR2 FQNEAQ (reference sequence). Trimming took off 5 bases at V and 0 bases at J, with 11 bases between the two ends. CDR3 size: 15 residues. CDR3 in DNA: TGTGCCAGCAGCCCGGACAGTGTCTCTGGAAACACCATATATTTT. It encodes CASSPDSVSGNTIYF.

This sequence joins TRBV5-8 and TRBJ1-5; 10 bases are shared with TRBD1. J gave up 1 base and V 5 bases, and 15 bases lay outside the gene matches. There are 19 residues in the CDR3. Germline values: CDR1 SGHTS, CDR2 YDEGEE. The CDR3 DNA reads TGTGCCAGCAGTTTTTTAGGCGTGACAGGGGGCGGAAGCAATCAGCCCCAGCATTTT. Translated: CASSFLGVTGGGSNQPQHF. Together with reference TRBV5-8 and TRBJ1-5, the CDR3 gives the full variable domain: EAGVTQSPTHLIKTRGQQATLRCSPISGHTSVYWYQQALGLGLQFLLWYDEGEERNRGNFPPRFSGRQFPNYSSELNVNALELEDSALYLCASSFLGVTGGGSNQPQHFGDGTRLSIL.

CDR3: CAWSVGTGPYEQYF. As DNA, the CDR3 is TGTGCCTGGAGTGTAGGGACAGGCCCCTACGAGCAGTACTTC. The chain uses TRBV30 and TRBJ2-7, with 8 nucleotides matching TRBD1. CDR1 and CDR2 (germline): GTSNPN, SVGIG (reference sequence). The CDR3 extends over 14 amino acids. Losses at the gene ends were 0 bases for V and 2 bases for J; bases not matched to a gene: 3.

V is TRBV15 and J is TRBJ1-2, with TRBD1 matching 7 bases. Trimming removed 0 bases from V and 3 bases from J; junction bases left unmatched: 10. CDR1 LNHNV and CDR2 YYDKDF come from the germline V gene (reference sequence). The CDR3 spans 17 residues. The CDR3, as DNA: TGTGCCACCAGCAGAGATTGGAGGACAGGTGACTACTATGGCTACACCTTC. This translates into CATSRDWRTGDYYGYTF. Drawing the rest from reference TRBV15 and TRBJ1-2, the complete variable domain is DAMVIQNPRYQVTQFGKPVTLSCSQTLNHNVMYWYQQKSSQAPKLLFHYYDKDFNNEADTPDNFQSRRPNTSFCFLDIRSPGLGDTAMYLCATSRDWRTGDYYGYTFGSGTRLTVV.

The CDR3 nucleotides read TGTGCCAGCAGGGGTTATAAGGACAGGGAACCCTACGAGCAGTACTTC. Protein: CASRGYKDREPYEQYF. V is TRBV2 and J is TRBJ2-7; 8 bases map to TRBD1. The CDR3 runs 16 residues. Germline lookup yields CDR1 SNHLY and CDR2 FYNNEI. V shed 6 bases and J 2 bases; nucleotides not matched to a gene: 12.

The chain couples TRBV19 to TRBJ2-3; 9 bases map to TRBD2. V shed 6 bases and J 1 base; nucleotides not matched to a gene: 5. Germline CDR1 LNHDA, CDR2 SQIVND (reference sequence). The CDR3 runs 15 residues. CDR3 loop: CASRLAGSRTDTQYF. For the CDR3, the DNA is TGTGCCAGTAGGCTAGCGGGATCGCGCACAGATACGCAGTATTTT.

Remarks on this clone: Other DNA sequences in this sample translate to the same CDR3. This chain uses TRBV3-1 (or the pseudogene TRBV3-2) with TRBJ1-2, with D uncertain. V lost 1 base, J lost 0 bases, and 9 bases lay in between. The CDR3 has 15 amino acids. CDR1 is LGHDT and CDR2 is YNNKEL in the germline V gene (reference sequence). The CDR3 DNA reads TGTGCCAGCAGCCAAGGCGCCACAGCTAACTATGGCTACACCTTC. This translates into CASSQGATANYGYTF.

The genes are TRBV12-5 and TRBJ2-5; D uncertain. Germline V lookup: CDR1 LGHNT, CDR2 FRNRAP. The length of the CDR3 is 12 residues. V lost 5 bases to trimming and J lost 5 bases, with 9 bases between them. The CDR3 sequence: CASGDARETQYF. In DNA form, the CDR3 reads TGTGCTAGTGGTGACGCTAGGGAGACCCAGTACTTC.

This clone was found once. DNA for the CDR3: TGTGCCAGCACAGGGGGCGAAGCTTTCTTT. The encoded protein is CASTGGEAFF. The chain links TRBV25-1 to TRBJ1-1; the match to TRBD1 covers 8 bases. The CDR3 is 10 residues long. The ends lost 7 bases at V and 8 bases at J; junction bases unmatched: 0. In germline, CDR1 is MGHDK, CDR2 SYGVNS. The entire variable domain, with the rest obtained from reference TRBV25-1 and TRBJ1-1, is as follows: EADIYQTPRYLVIGTGKKITLECSQTMGHDKMYWYQQDPGMELHLIHYSYGVNSTEKGDLSSESTVSRIRTEHFPLTLESARPSHTSQYLCASTGGEAFFGQGTRLTVV.